What follows are 25 T cell receptor beta chains derived from one specimen sequenced in a study of T-cell reconstitution after alpha-beta-depleted transplantation in children. As it was prepared, the TCRbeta library received unique molecular identifiers. TCRdb independently ran MiXCR on the PCR reads; one entry per CDR3 protein. The sample includes hundreds of thousands of distinct CDR3 sequences, approximately 17% seen only once; the top ten take 1.1%. The starting material was PBMCs from the stem cell graft donor, obtained from the stem cell graft. All receptors come from a human donor who donated a stem cell graft to a child with acute myeloid leukemia.

To note about this clonotype: A read error may account for a junction end that differs from germline. This chain joins TRBV28 and TRBJ1-3; D is unresolved. Germline V gene lookup returns CDR1 MDHEN and CDR2 SYDVKM. CDR3 length equals 15 residues. CDR3 DNA sequence: TGTGCCAGCAGTTTCTTAAACGGATCTGGAAACACCACATATTTT. This codes for CASSFLNGSGNTTYF.

This clonotype was found many times. The chain recombines TRBV20-1 with TRBJ1-5; TRBD1 agrees at 7 bases. The CDR3 consists of 17 residues. The V segment lost 0 bases and the J segment 4 bases; nucleotides outside the gene matches: 12. CDR1 and CDR2 (germline): DFQATT, SNEGSKA (reference sequence). The CDR3 nucleotides are TGCAGTGCTAGAGATCTATTTCTGACAGGGCGAAATCAGCCCCAGCATTTT. This codes for CSARDLFLTGRNQPQHF.

This sequence joins TRBV24-1 and TRBJ2-1, with TRBD2 matching 14 bases. CDR3 size: 16 residues. The V gene's germline CDR1 is KGHDR and CDR2 SFDVKD. The V segment lost 0 bases and the J segment 8 bases; nucleotides outside the gene matches: 2. The chain's CDR3 is CATSDLGTSGGYEQFF. The CDR3, as DNA: TGTGCCACCAGTGATTTGGGGACTAGCGGGGGTTATGAGCAGTTCTTC.

This clonotype was seen at least ten times. V is TRBV20-1 and J is TRBJ1-2; tentatively, D is TRBD1 (5 bases). The length of the CDR3 is 14 residues. Per the germline V gene, CDR1 is DFQATT and CDR2 is SNEGSKA (reference sequence). V was clipped by 3 bases and J by 3 bases, with 14 bases between them. In DNA form, the CDR3 reads TGCAGTGCTAGTACCGGGGCCGGAGACTATGGCTACACCTTC. This gives the protein CSASTGAGDYGYTF.

This clonotype has only a few counts. The chain employs TRBV5-1 and TRBJ1-3, with D possibly matching TRBD1 (5 bases). CDR1 is SGHRS, CDR2 YFSETQ, per germline. The CDR3 consists of 15 residues. Trimming took off 7 bases at V and 0 bases at J, with 14 bases between the two ends. The CDR3 nucleotides read TGCGCCAGCGGCCTGGGACGGGGCTCTGGAAACACCATATATTTT. It codes for CASGLGRGSGNTIYF.

CDR3 sequence: CSARGGQGAVYGYTF. Here the CDR3 DNA reads TGCAGTGCTAGAGGAGGGCAGGGGGCGGTCTATGGCTACACCTTC. The rearrangement links TRBV20-1 to TRBJ1-2; 8 bases fit TRBD1. Germline assignment: CDR1 DFQATT and CDR2 SNEGSKA (reference sequence). This CDR3 is 15 amino acids long. With V trimmed by 1 base and J by 4 bases, 8 bases remained unmatched.

This clonotype was found many times. This chain connects TRBV12-3 or TRBV12-4 to TRBJ2-7; either TRBD1 or TRBD2 may fit D (5 bases each). Trimming removed 6 bases at V and 3 bases at J, with 15 bases between. The CDR3 totals 14 residues. CDR3 DNA sequence: TGTGCCAGCAGCCGGGACGGACTTTTCTACGAGCAGTACTTC. Translating it yields CASSRDGLFYEQYF.

This clonotype was counted between two and nine times. The chain is built from TRBV12-3 or TRBV12-4 and TRBJ1-1; TRBD1 might be the D (5 bases). The CDR3 is 18 residues long. Trimming cost V 8 bases and J 1 base, with 26 bases left between them. For the CDR3, the DNA is TGTGCCAGCCTCATCGATCTGGGGACTTACGAGGGGAACACTGAAGCTTTCTTT. Amino acids: CASLIDLGTYEGNTEAFF.

Concerning this clonotype itself: A single base separates this from a much larger clone, so it may be a read error. This chain uses TRBV29-1 with TRBJ2-1; 9 bases fit TRBD2. The CDR3 contains 16 residues. Germline V lookup: CDR1 SQVTM, CDR2 ANQGSEA. CDR3 loop: CRVGVAGGSSYNEQFF. CDR3 in DNA: TGCAGGGTTGGGGTGGCGGGGGGGAGCTCCTACAATGAGCAGTTCTTC.

In this sample, this clonotype turned up a few times. The DNA of the CDR3 is TGCAGTGCTAGAGATCCAAGGGGGGGGAGCTCCTACAATGAGCAGTTCTTC. Translating it yields CSARDPRGGSSYNEQFF. This sequence joins TRBV20-1 and TRBJ2-1; tentatively, D is TRBD2 (7 bases). Trimming removed 0 bases at V and 0 bases at J, with 15 bases between. Germline assignment: CDR1 DFQATT and CDR2 SNEGSKA (reference sequence). This CDR3 comprises 17 residues.

A note on this clonotype: A much larger clone is a single base away; this may be a read error. The chain recombines TRBV7-2 with TRBJ2-7; 8 nucleotides line up with TRBD1. Germline CDR1 SGHTA, CDR2 FQGNSA. This CDR3 is 14 amino acids long. CDR3 coding DNA: TGTCCCAGCAGCCCACTGGACAGGGTGTACGAGCAGTACTTC. Translation: CPSSPLDRVYEQYF.

This clonotype was observed many times. V gene TRBV5-6 combines with J gene TRBJ2-3; TRBD2 aligns across 8 bases. CDR1 is SGHDT, CDR2 YYEEEE, per germline. The V segment lost 6 bases and the J segment 0 bases; nucleotides outside the gene matches: 3. The CDR3 loop spans 14 amino acids. CDR3 in DNA: TGTGCCAGCAAAGCGGGGGATAGCACAGATACGCAGTATTTT. Its translation is CASKAGDSTDTQYF. The whole variable domain, remainder taken from reference TRBV5-6 and TRBJ2-3, is DAGVTQSPTHLIKTRGQQVTLRCSPKSGHDTVSWYQQALGQGPQFIFQYYEEEERQRGNFPDRFSGHQFPNYSSELNVNALLLGDSALYLCASKAGDSTDTQYFGPGTRLTVL.

This chain joins TRBV6-1 and TRBJ1-4; 8 nucleotides line up with TRBD1. The germline V gene encodes CDR1 MNHNS and CDR2 SASEGT. Trimming at V came to 5 bases and at J to 2 bases, leaving 10 bases not matched to a gene. This CDR3 spans 17 amino acids. The CDR3 reads CASSRTGSDRTNEKLFF. The DNA for the CDR3 is TGTGCCAGCAGTCGGACAGGGTCGGATCGCACTAATGAAAAACTGTTTTTT.

This clonotype appeared many times. This chain joins TRBV7-2 and TRBJ1-2; no reliable D call. From germline, CDR1 is SGHTA and CDR2 FQGNSA. The germline V and J ends were trimmed by 1 base and 4 bases, with 4 bases remaining between them. This CDR3 region has 12 residues. In nucleotides, the CDR3 is TGTGCCAGCAGCTTAGAGCTCTATGGCTACACCTTC. Its translation is CASSLELYGYTF.

The chain employs TRBV20-1 and TRBJ1-1; no reliable D call. The CDR3 sequence is 13 residues long. Trimming shortened V by 0 bases and J by 1 base, and 6 bases separated the two germline ends. CDR1 and CDR2 (germline): DFQATT, SNEGSKA (reference sequence). The CDR3 sequence is CSARDTANTEAFF. The CDR3 region has the DNA TGCAGTGCTAGAGATACAGCGAACACTGAAGCTTTCTTT.

This clonotype was recorded a few times. The V call is TRBV7-9, the J call TRBJ2-3; D uncertain. The CDR3 is 12 residues long. Trimming cost V 2 bases and J 5 bases, with 5 bases left between them. Germline V lookup: CDR1 SEHNR, CDR2 FQNEAQ (reference sequence). The CDR3 loop is CASSLRRDTQYF. For the CDR3, the DNA is TGTGCCAGCAGCTTACGGAGAGATACGCAGTATTTT.

This clonotype was counted at least ten times. This chain joins TRBV7-2 and TRBJ2-1; 11 nucleotides match TRBD2. The CDR3 has 15 residues. The V segment lost 6 bases and the J segment 8 bases; nucleotides outside the gene matches: 9. Germline V gives CDR1 SGHTA, CDR2 FQGNSA. The CDR3 protein is CASRRPGLAEDEQFF. CDR3 DNA: TGTGCCAGCAGGCGGCCGGGACTAGCGGAGGATGAGCAGTTCTTC.

This clonotype was seen repeatedly, ten times or more. The rearrangement joins TRBV7-2 to TRBJ2-6; D is ambiguous. Germline values: CDR1 SGHTA, CDR2 FQGNSA. V gave up 8 bases and J gave up 0 bases, with 8 bases separating them. The CDR3 is made up of 14 amino acids. CDR3 sequence: CASATPSGANVLTF. The CDR3 DNA reads TGTGCCAGCGCCACTCCCTCTGGGGCCAACGTCCTGACTTTC.

This clonotype was counted only a few times. This sequence joins TRBV20-1 and TRBJ1-6, with a tentative D call TRBD1 (5 bases). Per the germline V gene, CDR1 is DFQATT and CDR2 is SNEGSKA (reference sequence). V lost 0 bases and J 4 bases, leaving 10 bases between the germline ends. This CDR3 comprises 15 residues. CDR3 sequence reads: CSARDSGPYNSPLHF. The CDR3, as DNA: TGCAGTGCTAGAGATTCAGGGCCATATAATTCACCCCTCCACTTT.

The table lists this clonotype with many counts. The chain combines TRBV20-1 with TRBJ2-4; D call uncertain. This CDR3 comprises 12 residues. V gave up 2 bases and J gave up 5 bases, with 7 bases separating them. Germline values: CDR1 DFQATT, CDR2 SNEGSKA (reference sequence). As DNA, the CDR3 is TGCAGTGCTAGAATCCTGCAAAACATTCAGTACTTC. Its protein product is CSARILQNIQYF.

The chain combines TRBV12-3 or TRBV12-4 with TRBJ2-1, with D possibly called TRBD1 or TRBD2 (5 bases each). V lost 6 bases to trimming and J lost 7 bases, with 13 bases between them. CDR3 length: 13 amino acids. CDR3 loop: CASSLGPWNEQFF. CDR3 in DNA: TGTGCCAGCAGCTTGGGACCTTGGAATGAGCAGTTCTTC.

The chain uses TRBV7-9 and TRBJ2-3; TRBD2 matches at 8 bases. From germline, CDR1 is SEHNR and CDR2 FQNEAQ (reference sequence). Trimming cost V 4 bases and J 6 bases; bases outside gene matches: 9. This CDR3 comprises 15 residues. DNA for the CDR3: TGTGCCAGCAGCTCGACTAGCGTGGGAGGGGATACGCAGTATTTT. Its translation is CASSSTSVGGDTQYF.

This clonotype was recorded at least ten times. The CDR3 sequence: CASSTRVLGGGGSSTDTQYF. In DNA, the CDR3 is TGTGCCAGCAGCACCCGCGTTCTCGGGGGCGGGGGGTCTAGCACAGATACGCAGTATTTT. The chain recombines TRBV6-2 or TRBV6-3 with TRBJ2-3; 8 bases map to TRBD2. The CDR3 is made up of 20 amino acids. Looked up from germline, CDR1 is MNHEY and CDR2 is SVGEGT. V trimming: 6 bases; J trimming: 0 bases; junction bases outside the gene matches: 20.

This clonotype appeared a few times. CDR3 DNA sequence: TGTGCCAGCAGCTTAGCGTGGACTAGCGGGGGGAATACGCAGTATTTT. Amino acid sequence: CASSLAWTSGGNTQYF. The V and J genes are TRBV7-8 and TRBJ2-3, with TRBD2 matching over 14 bases. V shed 0 bases, J shed 7 bases, and the junction held 3 bases outside the gene matches. CDR1 is SGHVS, CDR2 FQNEAQ, per germline. CDR3 size: 16 residues. Drawing the rest from reference TRBV7-8 and TRBJ2-3, the complete variable domain is GAGVSQSPRYKVAKRGQDVALRCDPISGHVSLFWYQQALGQGPEFLTYFQNEAQLDKSGLPSDRFFAERPEGSVSTLKIQRTQQEDSAVYLCASSLAWTSGGNTQYFGPGTRLTVL.

This clonotype was seen many times. The V gene is TRBV29-1, the J gene TRBJ1-2; D is perhaps TRBD1 (5 bases). Germline-derived CDR1 and CDR2 are SQVTM and ANQGSEA. The CDR3 extends over 15 amino acids. V shed 3 bases and J shed 3 bases, with 17 bases lying between them. CDR3 amino acids: CSVEAGKPMYYGYTF. CDR3 in DNA: TGCAGCGTTGAGGCAGGGAAGCCCATGTACTATGGCTACACCTTC.